This TCR beta chain was sequenced in a study of shared clonotypes between healthy human individuals. CDR1 MNHNS and CDR2 SASEGT come from the germline V gene. The CDR3 totals 13 residues. CD45RA-negative memory and CD45RA+ naive subsets were split from the CD4+ cells. Repertoires were generated with immunoSEQ multiplex PCR, while TCRdb's copy carries only in-frame clones and drops some. The sample has approximately 500,000 clones, 90% to 96% seen once. The sample taken for sequencing was naive CD4+ T cells sorted from blood. Specified subset: CD45RA+ positively selected. The receptor was isolated from a woman aged 25 to 39 in good health. The chain is built from TRBV6-1 and TRBJ2-3; tentative D call: TRBD1 (5 bases). As DNA, the CDR3 is TGTGCTCTTGGGCAGGGAAGAAGAGATACGCAGTATTTT. It encodes CALGQGRRDTQYF.